This T cell receptor (beta chain) was found in a study of T cells expressing NK-cell markers. Study details: The authors sequenced eight donors, of whom seven were HCMV-seropositive and one was seronegative.

This CDR3 spans 15 amino acids. Regarding this clonotype: Its antigen is unknown.

The TCR beta cDNA came from 5'RACE template switching with UMIs. Reanalyzing the 5' RACE reads, TCRdb keeps one entry per CDR3 protein, without DNA. The sample table includes 500,000 or so distinct CDR3 sequences. Findings and limits, study-wide: A few of the donors also had these clonotypes leading their CD3+CD56-NKG2C+ fraction. Expanded NKG2C+ T cell clones were not confirmed as HCMV-specific.

The rearrangement uses TRBV12-3 or TRBV12-4 and TRBJ1-1; TCRdb indicates TRBD1, and absent DNA this call remains unverified. The TCR comes from a young man in good health. The sample comprised blood T cells: a sorted CD56 or NKG2C T cell subset, CD4+ or CD8+ T cells, or bulk PBMC T cells (not recorded which). This CDR3 reads CASRPSGGGEGEAFF.